Included here is one T cell receptor beta chain sequence, with context. The data were taken from a study of shared clonotypes between healthy human individuals. Trimming removed 7 bases from V and 8 bases from J, with 11 bases in between. CDR3 length equals 12 residues. Germline lookup yields CDR1 SGHTA and CDR2 FQGNSA. Using immunoSEQ multiplex PCR, the repertoire was profiled, and TCRdb retains in-frame clones only, with some absent. This sample carries over a million clones, under 80% of them seen once, and the ten largest clones take 1.5%. The sequenced material came from memory CD4+ T cells sorted from blood. Specified subset: CD45RA-negative fraction. This receptor was taken from a man younger than 30 in good health. The genes are TRBV7-2 and TRBJ1-4, with D possibly TRBD1 on 5 matching bases. CDR3: CASNYGGEKLFF. The CDR3 DNA is TGTGCCAGCAACTACGGGGGGGAAAAACTGTTTTTT.